A selection of T cell receptor beta chains follows, all from one sample in a study of shared clonotypes between healthy human individuals. The repertoire was sequenced with immunoSEQ multiplex PCR; TCRdb's copy has only in-frame clones and lacks some. The sample consists of 2,500,000 or so clones, more than 90% of them appearing once. Sequencing used naive CD4+ T cells sorted from blood. All receptors derive from a man between 18 and 29 years old in good health. Each CDR3 is given with its conserved first and last residue. D genes are given only for firm matches. Clone size is stated in some rows and not others, as once, few, many or a class when expanded.

D gene	V gene	J gene	clone size	CDR3 length	CDR3 protein	CDR3 DNA
NA	TRBV4-2	TRBJ1-4	NA	14	CASSPGTTNEKLFF	TGTGCCAGCAGCCCCGGGACAACTAATGAAAAACTGTTTTTT
NA	TRBV5-3	TRBJ2-7	NA	16	CARNRLAKAGGYEQYF	TGTGCCAGAAATCGGCTAGCGAAAGCTGGGGGCTACGAGCAGTACTTC
NA	TRBV29-1	TRBJ1-2	once	14	CSVEAGGQVNGYTF	TGCAGCGTTGAAGCCGGTGGGCAGGTAAATGGCTACACCTTC
NA	TRBV18	TRBJ2-7	NA	16	CASSPPGSLSSYEQYF	TGTGCCAGCTCACCACCGGGCTCCCTGAGCTCCTACGAGCAGTACTTC
NA	TRBV10-3	TRBJ2-5	NA	14	CAISESTGWETQYF	TGTGCCATCAGTGAGTCTACAGGGTGGGAGACCCAGTACTTC
NA	TRBV18	TRBJ1-5	NA	15	CASSPQGKGGQPQHF	TGTGCCAGCTCACCACAAGGGAAAGGCGGTCAGCCCCAGCATTTT
NA	TRBV11-2	TRBJ2-7	NA	14	CASTFSEGGYEQYF	TGTGCCAGCACCTTCTCGGAAGGAGGGTACGAGCAGTACTTC
TRBD1	TRBV9	TRBJ1-1	NA	13	CASFGQGGTEAFF	TGTGCCAGCTTCGGTCAGGGGGGGACTGAAGCTTTCTTT
TRBD2	TRBV6-1	TRBJ2-2	once	17	CASSGLAGGRGTGELFF	TGTGCCAGCAGTGGACTAGCGGGGGGGCGTGGCACCGGGGAGCTGTTTTTT
TRBD1	TRBV10-3	TRBJ1-6	NA	16	CAISDLGGQGNSPLHF	TGTGCCATCAGTGATTTAGGGGGACAGGGTAATTCACCCCTCCACTTT
TRBD2	TRBV10-3	TRBJ2-3	NA	16	CAISPSGSGLTDTQYF	TGTGCCATCAGTCCTAGCGGGAGCGGGTTGACAGATACGCAGTATTTT
NA	TRBV4-3	TRBJ2-7	NA	16	CASSQDAAATHYEQYF	TGCGCCAGCAGCCAAGATGCGGCCGCCACGCACTACGAGCAGTACTTC
NA	TRBV7-2	TRBJ2-1	NA	15	CASSLARTRGGEQFF	TGTGCCAGCAGCTTAGCTCGGACTAGGGGGGGTGAGCAGTTCTTC
TRBD1	TRBV5-4	TRBJ1-1	NA	16	CASSLWDRGLNTEAFF	TGTGCCAGCAGCTTGTGGGACAGGGGATTGAACACTGAAGCTTTCTTT
NA	TRBV5-1	TRBJ2-2	NA	16	CASSLGTIVNTGELFF	TGCGCCAGCAGCCTAGGGACAATAGTGAACACCGGGGAGCTGTTTTTT
NA	TRBV6-6	TRBJ2-1	NA	15	CASSYFSGSYNEQFF	TGTGCCAGCAGTTACTTTTCGGGTTCCTACAATGAGCAGTTCTTC
NA	TRBV6-1	TRBJ2-7	NA	13	CAISNWAYYEQYF	TGTGCCATAAGTAATTGGGCCTACTACGAGCAGTACTTC
NA	TRBV5-4	TRBJ1-1	NA	14	CASSRYSLNTEAFF	TGTGCCAGCAGCCGTTACAGCCTGAACACTGAAGCTTTCTTT
TRBD1	TRBV30	TRBJ1-4	NA	14	CAWRRGPTNEKLFF	TGTGCCTGGAGGAGGGGGCCGACTAATGAAAAACTGTTTTTT
NA	TRBV27	TRBJ2-7	NA	13	CASRGQPTYEQYF	TGTGCCAGCAGAGGACAGCCGACCTACGAGCAGTACTTC
TRBD1	TRBV19	TRBJ1-5	NA	14	CASSTGAGGQPQHF	TGTGCCAGTAGTACCGGAGCAGGGGGACAGCCCCAGCATTTT
TRBD1	TRBV5-1	TRBJ1-2	NA	14	CASSWGTGDYGYTF	TGCGCCAGCAGCTGGGGGACAGGAGACTATGGCTACACCTTC
TRBD2	TRBV11-1	TRBJ2-7	once	17	CASSLVGTSGETYEQYF	TGTGCCAGCAGCTTAGTAGGGACTAGCGGGGAGACCTACGAGCAGTACTTC
TRBD1	TRBV27	TRBJ2-7	NA	15	CASRSTRQGLHEQYF	TGTGCCAGCCGCTCCACCAGACAGGGGTTACACGAGCAGTACTTC
TRBD1	TRBV7-6	TRBJ1-1	NA	15	CASSPRQGGNTEAFF	TGTGCCAGCAGCCCCCGACAGGGGGGGAACACTGAAGCTTTCTTT
TRBD1	TRBV6-5	TRBJ2-7	NA	16	CASSYSRQGVVYEQYF	TGTGCCAGCAGTTACTCGAGACAGGGGGTCGTCTACGAGCAGTACTTC
NA	TRBV5-5	TRBJ1-1	NA	13	CASSVTVNTEAFF	TGTGCCAGCAGCGTCACAGTGAACACTGAAGCTTTCTTT
NA	TRBV15	TRBJ1-4	NA	21	CATSRDRGRGGMDSTNEKLFF	TGTGCCACCAGCAGAGATCGGGGCAGGGGAGGGATGGACTCAACTAATGAAAAACTGTTTTTT
NA	TRBV5-1	TRBJ2-2	NA	12	CASSLSTGELFF	TGCGCCAGCAGCTTGTCTACCGGGGAGCTGTTTTTT
TRBD1	TRBV2	TRBJ2-7	few	13	CASSQSLGTGQHF	TGTGCCAGCAGTCAGAGTCTCGGGACAGGTCAACACTTC
TRBD1	TRBV27	TRBJ1-6	NA	17	CASSKQPGQGYNSPLHF	TGTGCCAGCAGTAAGCAACCGGGACAGGGCTATAATTCACCCCTCCACTTT
NA	TRBV2	TRBJ2-2	NA	13	CASSQGSAGELFF	TGTGCCAGCAGCCAAGGGTCGGCCGGGGAGCTGTTTTTT
TRBD1	TRBV28	TRBJ2-2	NA	14	CAGRRQGGTGELFF	TGTGCCGGGCGACGACAGGGCGGCACCGGGGAGCTGTTTTTT